The sequence of this TCR beta chain was determined in a study of control samples from healthy donors and cancer patients. Sequenced by immunoSEQ multiplex PCR; TCRdb stores in-frame clones only, minus some. The data show 50,000 to 75,000 clones, with 65% to 90% seen just once and roughly 6% held by the top ten. This TCR derives from a man in his forties in good health. The sample was blood.

DNA of the CDR3: TGTGCCAGCTCACCTCCCGGATACGAGCAGTACTTC. It codes for CASSPPGYEQYF. The chain recombines TRBV18 with TRBJ2-7, with no clear D. V lost 3 bases, J lost 4 bases, and 7 bases lay in between. Germline CDR1 reads KGHSH; CDR2 reads LQKENI. The CDR3 runs 12 residues.